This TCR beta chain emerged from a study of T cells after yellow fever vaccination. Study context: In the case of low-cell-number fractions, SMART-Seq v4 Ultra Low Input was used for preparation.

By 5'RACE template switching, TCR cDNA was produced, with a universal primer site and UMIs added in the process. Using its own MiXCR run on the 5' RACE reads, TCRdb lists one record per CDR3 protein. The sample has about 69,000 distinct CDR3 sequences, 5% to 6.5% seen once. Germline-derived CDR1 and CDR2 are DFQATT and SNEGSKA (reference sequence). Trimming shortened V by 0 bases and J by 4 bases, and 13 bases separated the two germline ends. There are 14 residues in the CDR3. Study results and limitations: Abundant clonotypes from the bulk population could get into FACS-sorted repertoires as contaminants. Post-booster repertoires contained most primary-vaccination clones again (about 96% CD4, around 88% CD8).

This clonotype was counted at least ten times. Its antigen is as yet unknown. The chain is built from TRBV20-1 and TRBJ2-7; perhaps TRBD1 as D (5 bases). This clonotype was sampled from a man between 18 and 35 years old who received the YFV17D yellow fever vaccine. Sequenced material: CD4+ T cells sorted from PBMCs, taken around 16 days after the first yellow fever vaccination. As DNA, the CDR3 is TGCAGTGCTAGAGACGACAGTAACACTTACGAGCAGTACGTC. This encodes CSARDDSNTYEQYV.